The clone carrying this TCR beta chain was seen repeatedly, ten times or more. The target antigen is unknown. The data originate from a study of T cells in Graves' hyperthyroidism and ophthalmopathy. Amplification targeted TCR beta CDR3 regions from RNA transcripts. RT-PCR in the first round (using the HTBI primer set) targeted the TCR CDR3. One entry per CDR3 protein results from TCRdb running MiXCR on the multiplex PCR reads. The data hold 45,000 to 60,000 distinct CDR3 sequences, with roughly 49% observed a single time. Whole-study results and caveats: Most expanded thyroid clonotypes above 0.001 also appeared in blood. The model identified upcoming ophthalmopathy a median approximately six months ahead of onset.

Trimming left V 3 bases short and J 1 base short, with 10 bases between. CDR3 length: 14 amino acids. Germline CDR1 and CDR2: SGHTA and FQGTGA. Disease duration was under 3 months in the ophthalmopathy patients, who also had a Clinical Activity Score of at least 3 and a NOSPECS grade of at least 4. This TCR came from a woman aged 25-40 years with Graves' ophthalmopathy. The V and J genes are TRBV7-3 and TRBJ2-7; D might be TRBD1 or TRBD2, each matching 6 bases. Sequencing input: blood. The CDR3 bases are TGTGCCAGCAGCTTGGGGGGCGAGTCCTACGAGCAGTACTTC. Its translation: CASSLGGESYEQYF. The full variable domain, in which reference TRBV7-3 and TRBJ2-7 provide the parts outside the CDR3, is GAGVSQTPSNKVTEKGKYVELRCDPISGHTALYWYRQSLGQGPEFLIYFQGTGAADDSGLPNDRFFAVRPEGSVSTLKIQRTERGDSAVYLCASSLGGESYEQYFGPGTRLTVT.